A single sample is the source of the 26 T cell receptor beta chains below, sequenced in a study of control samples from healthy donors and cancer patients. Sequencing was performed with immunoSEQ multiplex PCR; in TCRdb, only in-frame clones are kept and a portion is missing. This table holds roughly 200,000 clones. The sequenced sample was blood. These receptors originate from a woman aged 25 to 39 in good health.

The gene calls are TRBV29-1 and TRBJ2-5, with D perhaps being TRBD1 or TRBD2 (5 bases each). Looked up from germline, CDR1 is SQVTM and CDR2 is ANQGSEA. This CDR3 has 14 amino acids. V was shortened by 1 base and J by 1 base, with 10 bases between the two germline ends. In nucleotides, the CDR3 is TGCAGCGTTGAAGGTCCGGGGCGCCAAGAGACCCAGTACTTC. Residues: CSVEGPGRQETQYF.

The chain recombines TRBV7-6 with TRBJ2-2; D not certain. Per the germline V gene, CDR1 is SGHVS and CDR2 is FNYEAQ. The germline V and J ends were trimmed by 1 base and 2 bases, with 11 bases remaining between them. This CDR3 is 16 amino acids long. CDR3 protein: CASSLGSRINTGELFF. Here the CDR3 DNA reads TGTGCCAGCAGCTTAGGCAGTAGGATAAACACCGGGGAGCTGTTTTTT. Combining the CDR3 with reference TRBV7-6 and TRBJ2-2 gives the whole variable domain GAGVSQSPRYKVTKRGQDVALRCDPISGHVSLYWYRQALGQGPEFLTYFNYEAQQDKSGLPNDRFSAERPEGSISTLTIQRTEQRDSAMYRCASSLGSRINTGELFFGEGSRLTVL.

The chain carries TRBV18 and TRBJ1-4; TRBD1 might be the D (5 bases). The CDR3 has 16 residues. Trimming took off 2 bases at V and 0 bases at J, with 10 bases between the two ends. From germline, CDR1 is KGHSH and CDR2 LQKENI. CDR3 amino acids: CASSPSGRATNEKLFF. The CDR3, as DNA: TGTGCCAGCTCACCATCAGGGAGGGCAACTAATGAAAAACTGTTTTTT.

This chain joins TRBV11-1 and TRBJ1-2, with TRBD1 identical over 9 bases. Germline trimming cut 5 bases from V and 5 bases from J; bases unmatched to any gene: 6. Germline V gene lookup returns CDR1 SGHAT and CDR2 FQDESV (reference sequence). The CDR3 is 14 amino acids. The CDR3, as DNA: TGTGCCAGCAGCCAGAGGACAGGGGAGTATGGCTACACCTTC. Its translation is CASSQRTGEYGYTF.

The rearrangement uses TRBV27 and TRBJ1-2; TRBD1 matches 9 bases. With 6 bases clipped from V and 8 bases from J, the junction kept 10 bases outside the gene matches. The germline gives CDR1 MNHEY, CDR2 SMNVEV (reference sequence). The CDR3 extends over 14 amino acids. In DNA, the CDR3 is TGTGCCAGCAGCCCTTCCGGGACAGGGCACGGCTACACCTTC. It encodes CASSPSGTGHGYTF.

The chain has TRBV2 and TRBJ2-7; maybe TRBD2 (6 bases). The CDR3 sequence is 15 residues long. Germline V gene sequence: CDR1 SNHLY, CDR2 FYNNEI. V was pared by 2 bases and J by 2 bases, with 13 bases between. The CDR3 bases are TGTGCCAGCAGTGAACGAGGACTACTGCCCTACGAGCAGTACTTC. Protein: CASSERGLLPYEQYF.

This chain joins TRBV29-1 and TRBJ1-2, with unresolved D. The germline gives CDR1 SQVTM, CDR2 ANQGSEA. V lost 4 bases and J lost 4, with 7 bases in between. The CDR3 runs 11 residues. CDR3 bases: TGCAGCGTTGTATCTGGCTATGGCTACACCTTC. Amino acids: CSVVSGYGYTF.

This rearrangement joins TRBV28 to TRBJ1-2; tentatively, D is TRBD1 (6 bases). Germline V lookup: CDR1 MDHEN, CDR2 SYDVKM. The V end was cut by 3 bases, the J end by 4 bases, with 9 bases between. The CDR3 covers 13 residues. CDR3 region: CASSFIGGYGYTF. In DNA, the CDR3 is TGTGCCAGCAGTTTTATAGGGGGCTATGGCTACACCTTC.

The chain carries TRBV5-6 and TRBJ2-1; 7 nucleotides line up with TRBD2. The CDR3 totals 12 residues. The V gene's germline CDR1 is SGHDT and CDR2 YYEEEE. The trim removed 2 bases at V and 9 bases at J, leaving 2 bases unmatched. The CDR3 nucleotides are TGTGCCAGCAGCTTTACTAGCGCTGAGCAGTTCTTC. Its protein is CASSFTSAEQFF.

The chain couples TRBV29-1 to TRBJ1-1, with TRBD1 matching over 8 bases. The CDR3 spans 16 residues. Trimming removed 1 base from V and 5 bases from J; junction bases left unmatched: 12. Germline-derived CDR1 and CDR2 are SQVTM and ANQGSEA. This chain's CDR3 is CSVEVGAGGTVTEAFF. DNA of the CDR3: TGCAGCGTTGAAGTTGGGGCAGGGGGCACAGTTACTGAAGCTTTCTTT. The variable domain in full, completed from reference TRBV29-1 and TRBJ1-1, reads SAVISQKPSRDICQRGTSLTIQCQVDSQVTMMFWYRQQPGQSLTLIATANQGSEATYESGFVIDKFPISRPNLTFSTLTVSNMSPEDSSIYLCSVEVGAGGTVTEAFFGQGTRLTVV.

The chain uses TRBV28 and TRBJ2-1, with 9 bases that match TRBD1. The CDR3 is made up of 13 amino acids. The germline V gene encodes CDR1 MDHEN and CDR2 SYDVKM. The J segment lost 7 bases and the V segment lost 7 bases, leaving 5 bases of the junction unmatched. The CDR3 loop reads CASNLGTGNEQFF. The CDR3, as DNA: TGTGCCAGCAATCTCGGGACAGGGAATGAGCAGTTCTTC.

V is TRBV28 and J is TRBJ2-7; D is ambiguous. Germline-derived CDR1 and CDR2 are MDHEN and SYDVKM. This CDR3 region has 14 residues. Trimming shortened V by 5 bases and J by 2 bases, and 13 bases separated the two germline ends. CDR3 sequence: CASSVTNGAYEQYF. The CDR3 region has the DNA TGTGCCAGCAGTGTAACCAATGGGGCCTACGAGCAGTACTTC.

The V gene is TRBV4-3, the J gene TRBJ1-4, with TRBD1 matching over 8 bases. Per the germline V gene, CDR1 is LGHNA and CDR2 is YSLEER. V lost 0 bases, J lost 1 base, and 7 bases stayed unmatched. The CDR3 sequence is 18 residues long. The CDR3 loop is CASSQEWGQVVTNEKLFF. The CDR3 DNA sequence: TGCGCCAGCAGCCAAGAATGGGGACAGGTAGTAACTAATGAAAAACTGTTTTTT.

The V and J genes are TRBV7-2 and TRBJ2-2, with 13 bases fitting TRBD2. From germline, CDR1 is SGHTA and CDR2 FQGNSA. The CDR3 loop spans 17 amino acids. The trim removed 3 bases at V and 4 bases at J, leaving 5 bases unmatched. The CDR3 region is CASSLSGTSGATGELFF. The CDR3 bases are TGTGCCAGCAGCTTGTCCGGGACTAGCGGGGCCACCGGGGAGCTGTTTTTT.

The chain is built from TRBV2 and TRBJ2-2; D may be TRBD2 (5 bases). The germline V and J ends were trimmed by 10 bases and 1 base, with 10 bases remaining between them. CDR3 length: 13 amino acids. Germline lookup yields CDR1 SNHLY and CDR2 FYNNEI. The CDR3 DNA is TGTGCCATCCAGACTATGAACACCGGGGAGCTGTTTTTT. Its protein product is CAIQTMNTGELFF.

CDR3 sequence (DNA): TGTGCCAGCGGTCGAGGTCCCGAGCAGTACTTC. Protein: CASGRGPEQYF. V is TRBV9 and J is TRBJ2-7; D uncertain. The germline gives CDR1 SGDLS, CDR2 YYNGEE. V dropped 7 bases and J dropped 6 bases, with 11 bases sitting between them. This CDR3 is 11 amino acids long.

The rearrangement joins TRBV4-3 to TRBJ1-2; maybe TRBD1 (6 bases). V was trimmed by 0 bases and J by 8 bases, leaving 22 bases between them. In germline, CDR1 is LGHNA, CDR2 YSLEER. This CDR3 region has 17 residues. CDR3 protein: CASSQDNAGTGLKGYTF. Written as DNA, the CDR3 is TGCGCCAGCAGCCAAGATAACGCGGGCACAGGGCTCAAGGGCTACACCTTC.

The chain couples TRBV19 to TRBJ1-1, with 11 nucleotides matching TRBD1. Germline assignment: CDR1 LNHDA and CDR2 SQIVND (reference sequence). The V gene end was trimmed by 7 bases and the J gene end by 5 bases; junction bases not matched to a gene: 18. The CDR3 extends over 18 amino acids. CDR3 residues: CASIGTGGLSWTNTEAFF. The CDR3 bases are TGTGCCAGTATCGGGACAGGGGGGTTATCGTGGACGAATACTGAAGCTTTCTTT.

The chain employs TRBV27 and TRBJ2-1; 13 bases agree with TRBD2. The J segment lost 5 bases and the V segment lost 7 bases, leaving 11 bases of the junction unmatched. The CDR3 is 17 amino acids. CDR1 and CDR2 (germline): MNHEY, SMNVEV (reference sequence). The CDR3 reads CASNLLAGGLRHNEQFF. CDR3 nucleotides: TGTGCCAGCAACTTACTAGCGGGGGGGCTTAGGCACAATGAGCAGTTCTTC.

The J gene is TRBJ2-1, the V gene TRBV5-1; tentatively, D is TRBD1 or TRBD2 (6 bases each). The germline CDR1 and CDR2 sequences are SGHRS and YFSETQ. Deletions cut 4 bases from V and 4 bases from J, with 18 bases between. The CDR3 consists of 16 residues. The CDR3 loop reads CASSPSMGGRYNEQFF. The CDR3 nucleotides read TGCGCCAGCAGCCCCTCCATGGGGGGCCGGTACAATGAGCAGTTCTTC.

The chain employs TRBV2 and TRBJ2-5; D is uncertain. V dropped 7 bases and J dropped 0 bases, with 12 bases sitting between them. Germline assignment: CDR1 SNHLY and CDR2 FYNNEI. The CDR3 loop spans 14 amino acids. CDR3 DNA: TGTGCCAGCAAAAGGACGGGTTACCAAGAGACCCAGTACTTC. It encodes CASKRTGYQETQYF.

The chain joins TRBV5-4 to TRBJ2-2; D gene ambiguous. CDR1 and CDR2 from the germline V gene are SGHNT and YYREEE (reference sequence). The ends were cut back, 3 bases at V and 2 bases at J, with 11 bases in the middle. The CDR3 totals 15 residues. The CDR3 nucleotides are TGTGCCAGCAGCTCTGGTGTGGGAAACACCGGGGAGCTGTTTTTT. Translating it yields CASSSGVGNTGELFF.

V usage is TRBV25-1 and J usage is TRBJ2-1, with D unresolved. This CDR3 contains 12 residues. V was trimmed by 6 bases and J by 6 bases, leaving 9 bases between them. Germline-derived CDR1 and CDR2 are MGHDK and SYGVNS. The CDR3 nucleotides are TGTGCCAGCAGGGCCCTATCCAATGAGCAGTTCTTC. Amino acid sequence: CASRALSNEQFF.

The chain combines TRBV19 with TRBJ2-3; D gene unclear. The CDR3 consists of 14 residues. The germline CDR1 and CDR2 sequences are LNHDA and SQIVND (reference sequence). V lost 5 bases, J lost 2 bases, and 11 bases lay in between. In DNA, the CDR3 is TGTGCCAGTAGTCCCGCCGGAAACACAGATACGCAGTATTTT. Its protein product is CASSPAGNTDTQYF.

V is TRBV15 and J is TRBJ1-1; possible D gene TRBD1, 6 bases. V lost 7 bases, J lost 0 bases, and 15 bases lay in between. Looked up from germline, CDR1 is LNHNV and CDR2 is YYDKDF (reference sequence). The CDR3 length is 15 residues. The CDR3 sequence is CATIRTPGVNTEAFF. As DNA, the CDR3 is TGTGCCACCATACGAACCCCAGGGGTGAACACTGAAGCTTTCTTT.

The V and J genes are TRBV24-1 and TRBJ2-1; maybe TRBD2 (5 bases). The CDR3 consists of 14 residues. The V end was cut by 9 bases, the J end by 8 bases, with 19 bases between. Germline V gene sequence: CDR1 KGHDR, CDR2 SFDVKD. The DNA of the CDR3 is TGTGCCACCCGAGCGGCGGGCGTCCCCGATGAGCAGTTCTTC. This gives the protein CATRAAGVPDEQFF.